The 28 T cell receptor beta chains reported below all come from one sample, sequenced in a study of cytomegalovirus exposure and HLA in healthy donors. Primers: 60 Vbeta forward and 13 Jbeta reverse. The assay was immunoSEQ multiplex PCR, and TCRdb's table has in-frame clones only and misses some. This sample has 100,000 to 150,000 clones, with roughly 76% found just once. The sequencing sample was made of PBMCs. The receptors were sampled from a woman in her sixties in good health and CMV-seropositive.

The chain couples TRBV2 to TRBJ1-1; TRBD1 aligns across 9 bases. In germline, CDR1 is SNHLY, CDR2 FYNNEI. With 6 bases clipped from V and 7 bases from J, the junction kept 9 bases outside the gene matches. CDR3 size: 14 residues. The CDR3, as DNA: TGTGCCAGCAGGAAGGAACAGGGGGCGGTTGAAGCTTTCTTT. This translates into CASRKEQGAVEAFF. Full variable domain (rest looked up from reference TRBV2 and TRBJ1-1): EPEVTQTPSHQVTQMGQEVILRCVPISNHLYFYWYRQILGQKVEFLVSFYNNEISEKSEIFDDQFSVERPDGSNFTLKIRSTKLEDSAMYFCASRKEQGAVEAFFGQGTRLTVV.

The chain is built from TRBV2 and TRBJ1-6; the D gene is possibly TRBD1 (5 bases). V was shortened by 0 bases and J by 1 base, with 7 bases between the two germline ends. The length of the CDR3 is 16 residues. Germline V gene sequence: CDR1 SNHLY, CDR2 FYNNEI. Here the CDR3 DNA reads TGTGCCAGCAGTGAAGCGCGGGGGTCCTATAATTCACCCCTCCACTTT. Translation gives CASSEARGSYNSPLHF.

A few counts support this clone. V is TRBV7-9 and J is TRBJ2-3; 9 positions agree with TRBD2. The CDR3 totals 15 residues. Germline CDR1 and CDR2: SEHNR and FQNEAQ (reference sequence). J lost 6 bases, V lost 0 bases, and 4 bases had no gene match. The chain's CDR3 is CASSLASGRFDTQYF. The CDR3 DNA follows: TGTGCCAGCAGCTTAGCTAGCGGGAGATTCGATACGCAGTATTTT.

The chain joins TRBV11-1 to TRBJ1-1; TRBD1 might be the D (5 bases). Trimming cost V 2 bases and J 3 bases, with 7 bases left between them. CDR1 is SGHAT, CDR2 FQDESV, per germline (reference sequence). The CDR3 covers 13 residues. The CDR3 bases are TGTGCCAGCAGCTTAAACAGGTACACTGAAGCTTTCTTT. It codes for CASSLNRYTEAFF.

The chain uses TRBV18 and TRBJ2-5; D possibly corresponds to TRBD2 (5 bases). V was pared by 5 bases and J by 2 bases, with 15 bases between. The CDR3 has 15 amino acids. Germline-derived CDR1 and CDR2 are KGHSH and LQKENI. The CDR3: CASSFRETVQETQYF. In DNA, the CDR3 is TGTGCCAGCTCATTCCGGGAAACAGTGCAAGAGACCCAGTACTTC. The variable domain in full, with the rest retrieved from reference TRBV18 and TRBJ2-5, is NAGVMQNPRHLVRRRGQEARLRCSPMKGHSHVYWYRQLPEEGLKFMVYLQKENIIDESGMPKERFSAEFPKEGPSILRIQQVVRGDSAAYFCASSFRETVQETQYFGPGTRLLVL.

V usage is TRBV19 and J usage is TRBJ1-2, with 8 bases fitting TRBD1. Germline V gene data show CDR1 as LNHDA and CDR2 as SQIVND (reference sequence). Trimming at V came to 4 bases and at J to 6 bases, leaving 16 bases not matched to a gene. This CDR3 has 17 amino acids. CDR3 sequence reads: CASSRTGTGERRNGYTF. The CDR3 nucleotides are TGTGCCAGTAGTAGAACCGGGACAGGTGAACGAAGAAATGGCTACACCTTC.

V is TRBV12-1 and J is TRBJ2-1; TRBD2 is the table's D call, not checked against the DNA. TRBV12-1 is a known pseudogene. CDR3 size: 19 residues. DNA for the CDR3: TGTGCCAGCAGCGGAACCGGGACTAGCGGGGGGGCGGCCTGCGATGAGCAGTTCTTC. Its translation is CASSGTGTSGGAACDEQFF.

The rearrangement joins TRBV30 to TRBJ1-1; 7 bases agree with TRBD1. Germline CDR1 and CDR2: GTSNPN and SVGIG (reference sequence). The CDR3 has 14 amino acids. J lost 1 base, V lost 4 bases, and 6 bases had no gene match. Here the CDR3 DNA reads TGTGCCTGGATCCCAGGGGGTTGGAACACTGAAGCTTTCTTT. Protein sequence: CAWIPGGWNTEAFF.

The rearrangement uses TRBV29-1 and TRBJ1-1, with D possibly TRBD1 on 5 matching bases. V gave up 4 bases and J gave up 4 bases, with 10 bases separating them. Germline V CDR1 and CDR2: SQVTM, ANQGSEA. This CDR3 contains 12 residues. CDR3 in DNA: TGCAGCGTTGCAGGGTGGAGCACTGAAGCTTTCTTT. Amino acids: CSVAGWSTEAFF.

The J gene is TRBJ1-1, the V gene TRBV18; a weak D match, TRBD1 (5 bases). V was clipped by 3 bases and J by 5 bases, with 13 bases between them. Germline-derived CDR1 and CDR2 are KGHSH and LQKENI. The CDR3 is made up of 14 amino acids. CDR3 in DNA: TGTGCCAGCTCACCTCCAACAGGACGAACTGAAGCTTTCTTT. Translating gives CASSPPTGRTEAFF. Together with reference TRBV18 and TRBJ1-1, the CDR3 gives the full variable domain: NAGVMQNPRHLVRRRGQEARLRCSPMKGHSHVYWYRQLPEEGLKFMVYLQKENIIDESGMPKERFSAEFPKEGPSILRIQQVVRGDSAAYFCASSPPTGRTEAFFGQGTRLTVV.

CDR3: CASSLNRRAYEQYF. CDR3 DNA: TGTGCCAGCAGCTTGAACAGGCGAGCCTACGAGCAGTACTTC. The V and J genes are TRBV5-5 and TRBJ2-7; a weak D match, TRBD1 (5 bases). V was shortened by 1 base and J by 2 bases, with 10 bases between the two germline ends. The CDR3 totals 14 residues. The germline V gene has CDR1 SGHKS and CDR2 YYEKEE (reference sequence).

The chain uses TRBV27 and TRBJ1-2; 10 bases align to TRBD1. Germline values: CDR1 MNHEY, CDR2 SMNVEV (reference sequence). CDR3 length: 16 amino acids. The trim removed 5 bases at V and 6 bases at J, leaving 12 bases unmatched. Written as DNA, the CDR3 is TGTGCCAGCAGTATTCGGACAGGGGGGGATTTTCATGGCTACACCTTC. Amino acid sequence: CASSIRTGGDFHGYTF.

V usage is TRBV19 and J usage is TRBJ2-7; D is perhaps TRBD2 (6 bases). The CDR3 totals 13 residues. V was shortened by 6 bases and J by 5 bases, with 14 bases between the two germline ends. Germline CDR1 reads LNHDA; CDR2 reads SQIVND (reference sequence). CDR3 sequence: CASRGEGRNEQYF. CDR3 coding DNA: TGTGCCAGTAGGGGCGAGGGGAGGAACGAGCAGTACTTC.

The genes are TRBV2 and TRBJ2-1; maybe TRBD1 (6 bases). The germline V gene has CDR1 SNHLY and CDR2 FYNNEI. V was pared by 8 bases and J by 5 bases, with 16 bases between. The CDR3 consists of 14 residues. CDR3: CASLPETGHNEQFF. The CDR3 bases are TGTGCCAGCCTTCCAGAGACAGGTCACAATGAGCAGTTCTTC.

V and J are TRBV11-2 and TRBJ2-3; TRBD2 matches 8 bases. Trimming cost V 0 bases and J 2 bases; bases outside gene matches: 4. The germline V gene has CDR1 SGHAT and CDR2 FQNNGV. The CDR3 has 16 residues. CDR3 protein: CASSLDWTSYTDTQYF. CDR3 DNA: TGTGCCAGCAGCTTAGATTGGACTAGCTACACAGATACGCAGTATTTT.

The chain is built from TRBV10-3 and TRBJ2-1; TRBD2 might be the D (5 bases). Germline CDR1 is ENHRY and CDR2 is SYGVKD. The V and J ends lost 3 bases and 12 bases respectively, with 12 bases between them. The CDR3 has 12 residues. The CDR3 protein is CAISERLAGQFF. The CDR3 DNA reads TGTGCCATCAGTGAAAGGCTGGCGGGGCAGTTCTTC.

This rearrangement joins TRBV4-1 to TRBJ2-5; 8 positions match TRBD1. The J call may be mistaken, given a closer DNA end match to TRBJ2-7. This CDR3 is built from 16 residues. CDR1 and CDR2 (germline): MGHRA, YSYEKL. The CDR3 spells CASSQEDRDRPYEQYF. For the CDR3, the DNA is TGCGCCAGCAGCCAAGAAGACCGGGACAGGCCCTACGAGCAGTACTTC.

J is TRBJ2-7 and V is TRBV19; D perhaps matches TRBD1 (5 bases). The CDR3 totals 17 residues. The germline CDR1 and CDR2 sequences are LNHDA and SQIVND (reference sequence). V lost 6 bases to trimming and J lost 1 base, with 22 bases between them. CDR3 bases: TGTGCCAGTAGCCCCAGATCTTTACAGGTGCCTTCCTACGAGCAGTACTTC. Translation: CASSPRSLQVPSYEQYF.

The rearrangement joins TRBV6-6 to TRBJ1-3; unclear D gene. V gave up 7 bases and J gave up 6 bases, with 16 bases separating them. There are 14 residues in the CDR3. Germline values: CDR1 MNHNY, CDR2 SVGAGI (reference sequence). The CDR3 loop is CASTEGGFKNTIYF. CDR3 nucleotide sequence: TGTGCCAGCACCGAGGGCGGGTTCAAAAACACCATATATTTT.

This sequence joins TRBV5-1 and TRBJ1-2; TRBD1 agrees at 9 bases. From germline, CDR1 is SGHRS and CDR2 YFSETQ. The CDR3 covers 15 residues. J lost 3 bases, V lost 3 bases, and 6 bases had no gene match. CDR3: CASSSVTGGDYGYTF. As DNA, the CDR3 is TGCGCCAGCAGCTCCGTTACAGGGGGCGACTATGGCTACACCTTC.

There are a few counts of this clone. V gene TRBV5-1 combines with J gene TRBJ2-1; maybe TRBD2 (6 bases). V dropped 0 bases and J dropped 10 bases, with 17 bases sitting between them. Germline V gene lookup returns CDR1 SGHRS and CDR2 YFSETQ. The CDR3 is 15 residues long. The CDR3 here is CASSLAGTPGREQFF. The CDR3 nucleotides read TGCGCCAGCAGCTTGGCCGGGACGCCGGGGAGGGAGCAGTTCTTC.

The rearrangement joins TRBV7-9 to TRBJ2-7, with 13 bases matching TRBD2. CDR3 length: 17 amino acids. Germline CDR1 SEHNR, CDR2 FQNEAQ (reference sequence). With V trimmed by 4 bases and J by 4 bases, 10 bases remained unmatched. The CDR3 DNA reads as TGTGCCAGCAGCTCTGGGACTAGCGGGATAGGATCGTACGAGCAGTACTTC. Translated, it gives CASSSGTSGIGSYEQYF.

The chain links TRBV11-2 to TRBJ1-5; no clear D. Deletions cut 5 bases from V and 10 bases from J, with 12 bases between. The CDR3 has 12 amino acids. Germline V CDR1 and CDR2: SGHAT, FQNNGV. Here the CDR3 reads CASSPTSGPQHF. The CDR3 bases are TGTGCCAGCAGCCCCACCTCCGGTCCCCAGCATTTT.

The chain employs TRBV2 and TRBJ2-1; 8 positions agree with TRBD2. Germline V gives CDR1 SNHLY, CDR2 FYNNEI. V shed 2 bases and J 2 bases; nucleotides not matched to a gene: 5. This CDR3 has 16 amino acids. The CDR3 region has the DNA TGTGCCAGCAGTGAAAGGGGACTAGTACCCTACAATGAGCAGTTCTTC. Translating it yields CASSERGLVPYNEQFF.

V and J are TRBV18 and TRBJ2-6, with TRBD2 as a possible D gene (5 bases). V was shortened by 2 bases and J by 1 base, with 15 bases between the two germline ends. CDR1 and CDR2 (germline): KGHSH, LQKENI. CDR3 length: 18 amino acids. DNA of the CDR3: TGTGCCAGCTCACCAAGTCAGCCGGGGAATTCTGGGGCCAACGTCCTGACTTTC. Residues: CASSPSQPGNSGANVLTF. Filled out from reference TRBV18 and TRBJ2-6, the complete variable domain reads NAGVMQNPRHLVRRRGQEARLRCSPMKGHSHVYWYRQLPEEGLKFMVYLQKENIIDESGMPKERFSAEFPKEGPSILRIQQVVRGDSAAYFCASSPSQPGNSGANVLTFGAGSRLTVL.

This clone was counted once. The germline gene is not matched at one end of the junction; a read error may be the cause. This chain uses TRBV7-7 with TRBJ1-6; TRBD1 matches 9 bases. Germline CDR1 reads SSHAT; CDR2 reads FNYEAQ (reference sequence). The CDR3 has 15 amino acids. This chain's CDR3 is CASRPLDRGSSPLHF. The CDR3 DNA is TGTGCTAGCAGACCCCTGGACAGGGGAAGTTCACCCCTCCACTTT. The full variable domain, with the rest looked up from reference TRBV7-7 and TRBJ1-6, is GAGVSQSPRYKVTKRGQDVTLRCDPISSHATLYWYQQALGQGPEFLTYFNYEAQPDKSGLPSDRFSAERPEGSISTLTIQRTEQRDSAMYRCASRPLDRGSSPLHFGNGTRLTVT.

This chain links TRBV19 with TRBJ2-7; 10 bases match TRBD2. Trimming took 10 bases from V and 2 from J; bases not matched to a gene: 8. The germline V gene encodes CDR1 LNHDA and CDR2 SQIVND (reference sequence). The length of the CDR3 is 14 residues. The chain's CDR3 is CATFGTSETYEQYF. CDR3 in DNA: TGTGCCACTTTTGGGACTAGCGAGACCTACGAGCAGTACTTC.

The genes are TRBV6-1 and TRBJ1-4; possibly TRBD1 for D (5 bases). Trimming took off 3 bases at V and 7 bases at J, with 9 bases between the two ends. From germline, CDR1 is MNHNS and CDR2 SASEGT. The CDR3 length is 13 residues. The CDR3 coding sequence is TGTGCCAGCAGTGACCCGACAGCTGAAAAACTGTTTTTT. This translates into CASSDPTAEKLFF.